Listed below are T cell receptor beta chains from one sample, sequenced in a study of blood T cell repertoires in COVID-19. The table came from immunoSEQ multiplex PCR; TCRdb's copy has only in-frame clones and leaves some out. The table has 200,000 to 250,000 clones, around 82% seen once; the top ten hold 3% to 4%. The sample taken for sequencing was peripheral blood. These receptor sequences come from a woman of 80 years or more with acute or convalescent COVID-19. CDR3s include the opening cysteine and the closing phenylalanine or tryptophan. A D gene is named only where the DNA matches it firmly.

CDR3aa: CAWSVWDRGVIRNTIYF
CDR3nt: TGTGCCTGGAGTGTATGGGACAGGGGTGTAATTAGAAACACCATATATTTT
v_gene: TRBV30
j_gene: TRBJ1-3
d_gene: TRBD1
len: 17

CDR3aa: CASSPPGTGFSSPLHF
CDR3nt: TGTGCCAGCAGCCCCCCCGGGACAGGGTTTAGTTCACCCCTCCACTTT
v_gene: TRBV11-3
j_gene: TRBJ1-6
d_gene: TRBD1
len: 16

CDR3aa: CAWSVRGNQPQHF
CDR3nt: TGTGCCTGGAGTGTACGGGGGAATCAGCCCCAGCATTTT
v_gene: TRBV30
j_gene: TRBJ1-5
d_gene: NA
len: 13

CDR3aa: CASSYAPLGHSPLHF
CDR3nt: TGTGCCAGCAGTTACGCCCCTCTAGGCCATTCACCCCTCCACTTT
v_gene: TRBV6-5
j_gene: TRBJ1-6
d_gene: NA
len: 15

CDR3aa: CASSFRLAGAKAYNEQFF
CDR3nt: TGTGCCAGCAGTTTTAGACTAGCGGGAGCCAAAGCCTACAATGAGCAGTTCTTC
v_gene: TRBV27
j_gene: TRBJ2-1
d_gene: TRBD2
len: 18

CDR3aa: CASSLADRGQETQYF
CDR3nt: TGTGCCAGCAGCTTGGCTGACAGGGGGCAGGAGACCCAGTACTTC
v_gene: TRBV5-4
j_gene: TRBJ2-5
d_gene: TRBD1
len: 15

CDR3aa: CASSSPAGGAYGYTF
CDR3nt: TGTGCCAGCAGCAGCCCCGCAGGGGGCGCCTATGGCTACACCTTC
v_gene: TRBV13
j_gene: TRBJ1-2
d_gene: TRBD1
len: 15

CDR3aa: CAWSKPGRVEAFF
CDR3nt: TGTGCCTGGAGTAAGCCGGGCAGGGTTGAGGCTTTCTTT
v_gene: TRBV30
j_gene: TRBJ1-1
d_gene: NA
len: 13

CDR3aa: CASSPSRQGVGETQYF
CDR3nt: TGTGCCAGCAGCCCCTCGAGGCAGGGTGTTGGAGAGACCCAGTACTTC
v_gene: TRBV28
j_gene: TRBJ2-5
d_gene: NA
len: 16

CDR3aa: CASLGHPPRDYGYTF
CDR3nt: TGTGCCAGCCTAGGACACCCTCCTAGGGACTATGGCTACACCTTC
v_gene: TRBV28
j_gene: TRBJ1-2
d_gene: NA
len: 15

CDR3aa: CASSPRDTRTNNSPLHF
CDR3nt: TGTGCCAGCAGTCCACGGGACACCCGAACCAATAATTCACCCCTCCACTTT
v_gene: TRBV6-6
j_gene: TRBJ1-6
d_gene: NA
len: 17

CDR3aa: CASSSEGALRTEAFF
CDR3nt: TGTGCCAGCAGTTCGGAGGGGGCGCTAAGGACTGAAGCTTTCTTT
v_gene: TRBV28
j_gene: TRBJ1-1
d_gene: TRBD1
len: 15